This T cell receptor (beta chain) was observed in a study of regulatory T cells in long-lasting Graves disease (dated by TCRdb to the early 2020s). Some background on the complete study: Patients with newly diagnosed Graves' disease had been on antithyroid drugs for under 3 months. Patients with persistent Graves' disease were compared with patients with newly diagnosed Graves' disease using TCR sequencing and RNA sequencing of peripheral blood. The study was registered as a clinical trial and conducted in China. TCR sequencing covered roughly 13 persistent and approximately 20 newly diagnosed Graves' disease patients, some 33 samples in total. Overall results and qualifications from the work: Persistent patients shared more public clonotypes among themselves (2,741) than newly diagnosed patients did (more than 950). Sequencing and analysis were limited to the TCR beta chain. Persistent disease showed preferential use of TRBV28, TRBJ1-2 and TRBJ2-5, whereas newly diagnosed disease favored TRBV20-1 and TRBJ2-1. Compared with newly diagnosed patients, persistent Graves' disease patients had lower TCR Shannon entropy and fewer highly expanded clones, which suggests clonal expansion. The study examined only peripheral blood because the primary lesion, thyroid tissue, could not be accessed. As a limitation, the authors acknowledged that the small sample size may reduce accuracy.

According to the study, the label for this sample's time point signals: newly diagnosed GD, antithyroid drugs for less than 3 months. For both TCR sequencing and RNA sequencing, RNA was extracted from PBMCs using TRIzol. The diagnosis of Graves' disease was made according to American Thyroid Association guidelines. The patients came from an endocrinology department in Xi'an, China. Each patient gave around 9 milliliters of peripheral blood, collected in an EDTA anticoagulant tube. Ficoll Paque Plus density gradient separation was used to isolate PBMCs, and no further T cell sorting was performed. An Agilent 2100 Bioanalyzer and agarose gel were used to check RNA quality, while a NanoDrop 2000 measured RNA concentration. Measured from the cysteine to the phenylalanine, the CDR3 is 14 residues long. Just the 42-base CDR3 DNA is kept, in frame starting at base 1. CDR1 SEHNR and CDR2 FQNEAQ were looked up in the germline V gene (reference sequence). Trimming at the junction amounts to 1 base on V and 7 bases on J, and the germline ends lie 11 bases apart.

This clonotype was found many times. What antigen it recognizes has not been identified. No base qualities exist here, and no much larger clone lies one base off it. Receptor libraries were prepared by multiplex PCR. Sequenced on an Illumina HiSeq 4000. To build TCR beta libraries, CDR3 regions were amplified by Arm-PCR using iRepertoire HTBI primers. Before sequencing, the PCR products underwent gel purification. Processing in the source paper ran as follows. A total of 62 TRBV and under 15 TRBJ segments were identified across samples and were used for gene usage analysis of CDR3 amino acid clonotypes. COPE and FqMerger were used to merge filtered high-quality paired reads into contigs. BLAST was used to align contigs to the IMGT TRBV, TRBD and TRBJ reference genes, and CDR3 was defined following IMGT. Highly expanded clones were defined as clonotypes with a frequency above 0.1%. Shannon entropy served as the measure of repertoire diversity, while the Gini coefficient captured V-J evenness. Public clonotypes were defined as clonotypes shared by more than one individual. TCRdb reanalyzed the raw reads on its own, using fastp at Q25 for trimming and MiXCR for clone calling, and kept in-frame beta chains. For every CDR3 protein sequence, its rows merge into one entry that carries the most common genes and DNA. The authors' filters were not applied to this entry. This sample gives approximately 400,000 distinct CDR3 sequences in total; roughly 15% of them show up just once. Clones ranked in the top ten supply approximately 7.6% of the sample.

The data also belong to a second study, concerning T cells in Graves' hyperthyroidism and ophthalmopathy. The second study's paper adds: Stable Graves' hyperthyroidism was defined as no progression to ophthalmopathy during 18 months of follow-up. Hyperthyroidism patients were newly diagnosed, with disease duration under 2 months, and aged 18 to 65 years. Any patient with an uncontrolled infection, another autoimmune disease, pregnancy or lactation was excluded. Diagnoses were based on clinical symptoms, serum thyroxine and TRAb, thyroid ultrasound and orbital computed tomography. The TCR CDR3 was subjected to a first round of RT-PCR using the HTBI primer set and the Qiagen OneStep RT-PCR kit. Most expanded thyroid clonotypes (frequency above 0.001) were also detected in blood, a finding suggesting that blood repertoires may reflect thyroid immune responses. In cross-validation, a model built on a 13 V-J signature told ophthalmopathy apart from stable hyperthyroidism with roughly 87% sensitivity and 81% to 82% specificity, and in testing the same model reached 80%/75%. In validation, progression to ophthalmopathy was predicted by the model with 70.59% sensitivity and just over 72% specificity, a median of about 6.4 months before onset. To identify distinguishing TCR V-J signatures, a discovery cohort of around 100 patients was used, comprising fewer than 45 with Graves' ophthalmopathy and around 57 with stable Graves' hyperthyroidism. Prospective prediction of ophthalmopathy was tested in an independent validation cohort consisting of 18 hyperthyroidism patients and some 16 patients who later progressed to ophthalmopathy. The roughly 91 discovery patients were randomly divided into training and test sets at a 7:3 ratio. Thyroid tissue and blood T-cell repertoires from six Graves' hyperthyroidism patients were also compared in the study. Once sampling was done, hyperthyroidism patients were given methimazole at a starting dose of 30 mg daily, whereas ophthalmopathy patients were given high-dose intravenous methylprednisolone. The libraries were constructed in a second round of multiplex PCR and then size-selected and purified. Libraries were sequenced paired-end with 100 bp reads on an Illumina HiSeq2000. Raw data were processed with SOAPnuke, discarding reads with adapters, uncalled bases, mean Phred below 15, or no exact constant-primer or identifier match. COPE v1.2.5 was used to merge the high-quality paired reads, and each unique nucleotide sequence was defined as a clonotype. MiTCR v1.1 was used to align the clonotypes against IMGT TRBV, TRBD and TRBJ reference segments. The analysis was restricted to V-J combinations with a frequency above 0.0001, which together covered around 99% of the repertoires. A TCS score was defined as the ratio of F50 (clonal expansion) to E x V (chaos), with BLOSUM62-based TCRdist applied between CDR3 peptides within each V-J. Welch's t-statistics and random forest reduced 514 V-J features to 13, which were used in a naive Bayes classifier (R e1071). Sample size was not statistically predetermined, and blinding of investigators to group allocation was not performed. TCR Vbeta CDR3 sequencing of approximately 140 peripheral blood samples (over 40 ophthalmopathy, 75 or so hyperthyroidism and around 17 progressor patients) is reported in the paper.

The rearrangement combines TRBV7-9 with TRBJ2-4; the D gene identity is not certain. Sample: peripheral blood mononuclear cells (PBMCs), taken at new diagnosis, from a patient treated with antithyroid drugs. This TCR came from a woman between 40 and 50 years old with Graves disease. Donor details come from another sample of the same person, matched by shared clones. The DNA sequence is as follows: TGTGCCAGCAGCTTAGTTCATAACCCCAACATTCAGTACTTC. Its amino acids are CASSLVHNPNIQYF.